This TCR beta chain originates from a study of response to subunit inactivated influenza vaccine. General study results and limits: With each seasonal influenza vaccination, the authors suggested, few new T cells are recruited.

This clonotype was seen more than once but under ten times. Its antigen is undetermined. MiXCR was run by TCRdb on the RT-PCR reads, yielding one entry per CDR3 protein. Of about 500,000 distinct CDR3 sequences in the sample, about 15% are singletons; the top ten hold roughly 3%. The CDR3 is made up of 15 amino acids. CDR1 MGHRA and CDR2 YSYEKL come from the germline V gene. Trimming took off 1 base at V and 2 bases at J, with 11 bases between the two ends. The sequences come from CD4+ T cells sorted from PBMCs, collected around 25 months after vaccination. This TCR derives from a man between 50 and 75 years old who received an inactivated influenza vaccine. The chain joins TRBV4-1 to TRBJ1-2, with TRBD1 as a possible D gene (6 bases). CDR3 coding DNA: TGCGCCAGCAGCCAAGCCTTCGACAGGAACTATGGCTACACCTTC. It yields the protein CASSQAFDRNYGYTF.